These 7 T cell receptor beta chains came from one sample sequenced in a study of cytomegalovirus exposure and HLA in healthy donors. Both 60 Vbeta primers and 13 Jbeta primers went into the PCR. Only in-frame clones appear in the TCRdb table, and some are missing; sequencing was by immunoSEQ multiplex PCR. The table records 130,000 to 150,000 clones, 55% to 80% of them present only once. The sequencing sample was made of PBMCs. Source of these receptors: a woman aged 40 to 50 in good health and CMV-seronegative.

V usage is TRBV5-8 and J usage is TRBJ2-1, with TRBD1 matching 10 bases. The CDR3 has 15 residues. Per germline, CDR1 SGHTS and CDR2 YDEGEE. The trim removed 4 bases at V and 10 bases at J, leaving 11 bases unmatched. The DNA for the CDR3 is TGTGCCAGCAGCAGCCGGGACAGGGGCGGCGGGGAGCAGTTCTTC. This gives the protein CASSSRDRGGGEQFF.

The chain joins TRBV7-2 to TRBJ1-2; no reliable D call. The CDR3 runs to 16 residues. V gave up 3 bases and J gave up 4 bases, with 18 bases separating them. CDR1 and CDR2 (germline): SGHTA, FQGNSA. The CDR3 nucleotides are TGTGCCAGCAGCTTTTCATTAACTGACTTCAGCTATGGCTACACCTTC. Protein sequence: CASSFSLTDFSYGYTF.

The V and J genes are TRBV9 and TRBJ2-2; TRBD2 matches 8 bases. This CDR3 spans 18 amino acids. The J segment lost 5 bases and the V segment lost 0 bases, leaving 12 bases of the junction unmatched. In germline, CDR1 is SGDLS, CDR2 YYNGEE. Written as DNA, the CDR3 is TGTGCCAGCAGCGTAGGAAGCGGGGGAGATCAGTGGACCGGGGAGCTGTTTTTT. Translating gives CASSVGSGGDQWTGELFF.

This clone appeared a few times. V is TRBV19 and J is TRBJ2-1; 8 bases agree with TRBD1. With V trimmed by 1 base and J by 9 bases, 8 bases remained unmatched. Looked up from germline, CDR1 is LNHDA and CDR2 is SQIVND (reference sequence). CDR3 length: 15 residues. The chain's CDR3 is CASSIGRTGFSEQFF. CDR3 DNA: TGTGCCAGTAGTATAGGCCGGACAGGGTTTAGTGAGCAGTTCTTC.

This chain links TRBV27 with TRBJ1-1; weak D call: TRBD1 (6 bases). Germline V CDR1 and CDR2: MNHEY, SMNVEV (reference sequence). The V and J ends lost 6 bases and 7 bases respectively, with 21 bases between them. There are 15 residues in the CDR3. CDR3 DNA sequence: TGTGCCAGCAGAATGAGTGAGGGGGGGATTAGTGAAGCTTTCTTT. It is translated as CASRMSEGGISEAFF.

The chain is built from TRBV27 and TRBJ2-7; TRBD1 might be the D (6 bases). Germline V lookup: CDR1 MNHEY, CDR2 SMNVEV (reference sequence). The CDR3 sequence is 13 residues long. Trimming took off 3 bases at V and 2 bases at J, with 8 bases between the two ends. The CDR3 sequence: CASSFGQTYEQYF. CDR3 coding DNA: TGTGCCAGCAGTTTCGGACAGACCTACGAGCAGTACTTC.

This clone was detected once. The chain recombines TRBV6-5 with TRBJ1-1; possibly TRBD1 for D (5 bases). Germline V gene data show CDR1 as MNHEY and CDR2 as SVGAGI. V was shortened by 4 bases and J by 10 bases, with 19 bases between the two germline ends. The CDR3 is 14 amino acids. The CDR3 loop reads CASSLLGGRVRAFF. The CDR3 DNA follows: TGTGCCAGCAGTTTACTCGGGGGTCGGGTGCGAGCTTTCTTT.